The T cell receptor (beta chain) under discussion was sequenced for a study of blood T cell repertoires in COVID-19. Across the study: In each case, the material was cDNA or gDNA derived from T cells, B-cell-depleted T cells, or PBMCs.

Original data processing: Cell counts per sample came from amplifying reference gene primers. Generated by immunoSEQ multiplex PCR, the TCRdb table keeps only in-frame clones and is missing some. D and trimming were read from the DNA, whereas the V and J calls and clone size are those reported in that table. The sample shows more than 300,000 clones, roughly 86% of them seen only once. Germline CDR1 reads MNHEY; CDR2 reads SMNVEV (reference sequence). The junction had 7 bases not matched to a gene; V was cut back by 5 bases and J by 7 bases. The CDR3 loop spans 15 amino acids. Source material: peripheral blood. This receptor was obtained from a woman aged 30 to 39 with COVID-19, enrolled during active disease. The genes are TRBV27 and TRBJ2-1, with TRBD2 matching 11 bases. Written as DNA, the CDR3 is TGTGCCAGCAGTATGCCGGGACTAGCGGCGAATGAGCAGTTCTTC. Its translation: CASSMPGLAANEQFF.